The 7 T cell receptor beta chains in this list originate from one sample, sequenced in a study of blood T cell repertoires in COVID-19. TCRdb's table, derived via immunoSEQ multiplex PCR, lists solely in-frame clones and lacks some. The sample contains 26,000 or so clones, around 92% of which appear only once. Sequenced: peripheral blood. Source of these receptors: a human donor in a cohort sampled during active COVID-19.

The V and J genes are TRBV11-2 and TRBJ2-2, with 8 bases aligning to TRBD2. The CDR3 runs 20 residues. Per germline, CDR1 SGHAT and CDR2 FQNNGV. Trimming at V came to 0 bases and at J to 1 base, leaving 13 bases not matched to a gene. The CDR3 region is CASSLERIASGGLNTGELFF. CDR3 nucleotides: TGTGCCAGCAGCTTAGAAAGGATAGCGAGCGGGGGCCTGAACACCGGGGAGCTGTTTTTT.

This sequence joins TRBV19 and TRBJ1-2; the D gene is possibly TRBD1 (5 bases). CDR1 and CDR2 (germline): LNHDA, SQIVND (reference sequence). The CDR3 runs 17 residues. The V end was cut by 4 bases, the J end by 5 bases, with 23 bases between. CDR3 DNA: TGTGCCAGTAGTAACCCCTACAGGAAGGGTCGGGGGTATGGCTACACCTTC. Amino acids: CASSNPYRKGRGYGYTF.

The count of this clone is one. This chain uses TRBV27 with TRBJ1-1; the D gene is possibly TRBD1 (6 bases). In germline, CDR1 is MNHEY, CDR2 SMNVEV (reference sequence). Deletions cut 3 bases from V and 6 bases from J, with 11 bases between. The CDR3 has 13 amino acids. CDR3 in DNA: TGTGCCAGCAGTTTTTCAGGGGCGGCTGAAGCTTTCTTT. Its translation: CASSFSGAAEAFF.

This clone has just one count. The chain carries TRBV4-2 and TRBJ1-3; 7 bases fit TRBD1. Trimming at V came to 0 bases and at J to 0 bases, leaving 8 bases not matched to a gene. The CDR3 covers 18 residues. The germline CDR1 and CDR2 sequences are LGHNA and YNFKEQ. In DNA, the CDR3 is TGTGCCAGCAGCCAAGATTTGCCAGGGGGAAGCTCTGGAAACACCATATATTTT. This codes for CASSQDLPGGSSGNTIYF.

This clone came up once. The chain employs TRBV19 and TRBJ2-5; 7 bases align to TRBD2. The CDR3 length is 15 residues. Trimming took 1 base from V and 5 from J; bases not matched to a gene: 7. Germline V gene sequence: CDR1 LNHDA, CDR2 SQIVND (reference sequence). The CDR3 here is CASSIGGEGWETQYF. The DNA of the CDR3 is TGTGCCAGTAGTATAGGAGGGGAGGGTTGGGAGACCCAGTACTTC. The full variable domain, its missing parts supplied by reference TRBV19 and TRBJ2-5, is DGGITQSPKYLFRKEGQNVTLSCEQNLNHDAMYWYRQDPGQGLRLIYYSQIVNDFQKGDIAEGYSVSREKKESFPLTVTSAQKNPTAFYLCASSIGGEGWETQYFGPGTRLLVL.

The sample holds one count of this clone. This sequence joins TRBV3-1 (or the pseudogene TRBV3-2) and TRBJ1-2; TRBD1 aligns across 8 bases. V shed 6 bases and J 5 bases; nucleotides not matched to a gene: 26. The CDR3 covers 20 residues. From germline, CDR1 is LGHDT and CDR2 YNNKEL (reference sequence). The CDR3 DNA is TGTGCCAGCAGTCCTCAGGGCGGACAGGGCCGGTCTCCGGGTAATTATGGCTACACCTTC. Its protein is CASSPQGGQGRSPGNYGYTF.

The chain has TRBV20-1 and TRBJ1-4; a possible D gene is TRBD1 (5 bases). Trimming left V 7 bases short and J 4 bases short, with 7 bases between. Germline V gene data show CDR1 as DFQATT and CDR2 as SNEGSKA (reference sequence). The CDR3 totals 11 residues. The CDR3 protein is CSGRVNEKLFF. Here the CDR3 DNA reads TGCAGTGGCAGGGTTAATGAAAAACTGTTTTTT.